Reported below is one T cell receptor (beta chain). Antigen: not known. Trimming removed 4 bases from V and 6 bases from J; junction bases left unmatched: 9. This CDR3 is built from 15 residues. The V gene's germline CDR1 is SQVTM and CDR2 ANQGSEA. Data came from immunoSEQ multiplex PCR; TCRdb stores just in-frame clones and leaves some out. The table has some 500,000 clones, roughly 80% seen once; the top ten hold around 11%. The record originates from a study of shared clonotypes between healthy human individuals. Overall study results and limits: Enrolling few donors narrowed the genetic and exposure-history diversity that was represented.

The chain couples TRBV29-1 to TRBJ2-2; 9 nucleotides agree with TRBD2. Sample: PBMCs. The clonotype originates from a woman between 40 and 50 years old in good health. Some clones in this sample may be carry-over from other donors' samples. CDR3 sequence reads: CSVGFLREGSGELFF. Here the CDR3 DNA reads TGCAGCGTTGGGTTCTTGCGGGAGGGCTCCGGGGAGCTGTTTTTT.